These T cell receptor beta chains were read from a single sample in a study of blood T cells in healthy people across ages. MiXCR, run by TCRdb on the 5' RACE reads, gives a single entry per CDR3 protein. This table has about 800,000 distinct CDR3 sequences, more than 45% appearing once. Specimen: blood. Every receptor here comes from a man aged 25 to 45 in good health. Each CDR3 is given with its conserved first and last residue. A D gene is named only where the DNA matches it firmly. A row's size may be missing; if present it is once, few, many or a size class.

TRBV10-3	NA	TRBJ2-3	15	TRBD2	CAIRYPGLLTDTQYF	TGTGCCATCAGATATCCGGGACTACTCACAGATACGCAGTATTTT
TRBV20-1	NA	TRBJ2-7	14	NA	CSARDSSGSYEQYF	TGCAGTGCTAGAGATAGTAGCGGCTCCTACGAGCAGTACTTC
TRBV27	NA	TRBJ2-7	15	NA	CASSPLTGGAYEQYF	TGTGCCAGCAGTCCGTTGACAGGTGGGGCCTACGAGCAGTACTTC
TRBV7-2	few	TRBJ2-3	16	TRBD2	CASSSQAGAGTDTQYF	TGTGCCAGCAGCTCCCAAGCGGGAGCGGGCACAGATACGCAGTATTTT
TRBV2	NA	TRBJ1-2	13	NA	CASSVEVNYGYTF	TGTGCCAGCAGTGTTGAGGTTAACTATGGCTACACCTTC
TRBV5-1	NA	TRBJ2-1	14	TRBD2	CASSTGGIQETQFF	TGCGCCAGCAGTACCGGGGGGATCCAAGAGACCCAGTTCTTC
TRBV6-6	NA	TRBJ2-7	15	TRBD2	CASSDYSSGAYEQYF	TGTGCCAGCAGTGATTACTCCAGCGGGGCCTACGAGCAGTACTTC
TRBV10-3	NA	TRBJ1-6	13	TRBD1	CAINRQGNSPLHF	TGTGCCATCAACCGACAGGGAAATTCACCCCTCCACTTT
TRBV28	NA	TRBJ2-3	15	TRBD1	CASSRTGIRTDTQYF	TGTGCCAGCTCTAGGACAGGGATACGCACAGATACGCAGTATTTT
TRBV6-6	NA	TRBJ2-5	15	NA	CASRSTGSGRETQYF	TGTGCCAGCAGAAGTACTGGATCAGGGCGCGAGACCCAGTACTTC
TRBV5-1	NA	TRBJ2-1	16	TRBD2	CASSLGVSGSWNEQFF	TGCGCCAGCAGCCTGGGGGTTAGCGGGAGTTGGAATGAGCAGTTCTTC
TRBV9	NA	TRBJ2-7	13	NA	CASSVGATYEQYF	TGTGCCAGCAGCGTAGGGGCCACCTACGAGCAGTACTTC
TRBV7-2	once	TRBJ2-7	14	NA	CASSAITGLYKQYF	TGTGCCAGCAGCGCGATCACAGGGTTGTACAAGCAGTACTTC
TRBV6-5	few	TRBJ2-7	15	NA	CASSYSGQEGYEQYF	TGTGCCAGCAGTTACTCAGGACAGGAGGGGTACGAGCAGTACTTC
TRBV29-1	NA	TRBJ2-3	15	TRBD2	CSVERSGRETDTQYF	TGCAGCGTTGAGCGTAGCGGGAGGGAAACAGATACGCAGTATTTT
TRBV6-5	few	TRBJ2-5	16	NA	CASSTGGTGNGETQYF	TGTGCCAGCAGTACCGGCGGAACAGGGAACGGAGAGACCCAGTACTTC
TRBV29-1	few	TRBJ2-6	12	NA	CSVDTGANVLTF	TGCAGCGTTGATACTGGGGCCAACGTCCTGACTTTC
TRBV19	NA	TRBJ2-2	14	NA	CACSPRRSTGELFF	TGTGCCTGTAGTCCCAGGAGGAGCACCGGGGAGCTGTTTTTT
TRBV7-9	NA	TRBJ2-3	12	NA	CASSLGPKEQYF	TGTGCCAGCAGCTTGGGCCCCAAGGAGCAGTATTTT
TRBV20-1	few	TRBJ2-4	14	TRBD1	CSAAQGAAKNIQYF	TGCAGTGCTGCCCAGGGGGCGGCCAAAAACATTCAGTACTTC
TRBV18	few	TRBJ2-5	14	NA	CASSPEQGTETQYF	TGTGCCAGCTCACCCGAACAGGGAACAGAGACCCAGTACTTC
TRBV11-2	NA	TRBJ2-7	18	NA	CASSLVGKASRKYYEQYF	TGTGCCAGCAGCTTAGTGGGTAAGGCGAGCCGGAAGTATTACGAGCAGTACTTC
TRBV24-1	NA	TRBJ2-5	16	TRBD2	CATSSREGRQQETQYF	TGTGCCACCAGTTCGAGGGAGGGCCGGCAGCAAGAGACCCAGTACTTC
TRBV4-3	NA	TRBJ2-7	15	TRBD2	CASSQDVTSVGTQYF	TGCGCCAGCAGCCAAGACGTGACTAGCGTGGGAACCCAGTACTTC
TRBV4-3	NA	TRBJ1-6	16	TRBD1	CASSQEGDRGDSPLHF	TGCGCCAGCAGCCAAGAAGGGGACAGGGGAGATTCACCCCTCCACTTT
TRBV20-1	NA	TRBJ2-1	14	NA	CSAPTMAGYNEQFF	TGCAGTGCCCCTACTATGGCAGGGTACAATGAGCAGTTCTTC